The 10 T cell receptor beta chains given below trace back to one sample, sequenced in a study of shared clonotypes between healthy human individuals (dated by TCRdb to between 2020 and 2021). Library prep was done by the immunoSEQ multiplex PCR assay. The table comes from immuneACCESS by way of TCRdb, which keeps in-frame sequences with V and J called. Part of the clones is missing from these tables; in studies checked, under half for an unresolved V gene and the rest for unknown reasons. The table for this sample lists millions of clones; around nine tenths of them were counted only once. The biggest ten clones account for 0.11% to 0.15% of the sample. The material sequenced was naive CD4+ T cells sorted from blood. Reading the label with the study, this specimen's cell subset or site is: CD45RA+ positively selected. These receptors all stem from a man in his late teens or twenties in good health.

This chain joins TRBV4-3 and TRBJ1-2, with TRBD1 identical over 7 bases. The germline CDR1 and CDR2 sequences are LGHNA and YSLEER. The J segment lost 1 base and the V segment lost 3 bases, leaving 5 bases of the junction unmatched. The CDR3 extends over 15 amino acids. CDR3 DNA: TGCGCCAGCAGCCACGACAGGGCCGGTAACTATGGCTACACCTTC. Amino acid sequence: CASSHDRAGNYGYTF.

Concerning this clone: The sample holds other DNA sequences that translate to the same CDR3. The rearrangement uses TRBV7-9 and TRBJ2-3; 14 bases map to TRBD2. Germline V gene lookup returns CDR1 SEHNR and CDR2 FQNEAQ (reference sequence). The length of the CDR3 is 16 residues. Trimming took 3 bases from V and 3 from J; bases not matched to a gene: 2. The CDR3 region is CASSLGLAGVTDTQYF. As DNA, the CDR3 is TGTGCCAGCAGCTTGGGACTAGCGGGAGTGACAGATACGCAGTATTTT.

The chain joins TRBV2 to TRBJ2-2; 8 bases agree with TRBD2. The CDR3 loop spans 14 amino acids. The germline V gene encodes CDR1 SNHLY and CDR2 FYNNEI. V was pared by 6 bases and J by 8 bases, with 8 bases of the junction left unmatched. The CDR3, as DNA: TGTGCCAGCAGGGCAAGCGGGAGTGGAGGGGAGCTGTTTTTT. Amino acids: CASRASGSGGELFF.

V usage is TRBV10-2 and J usage is TRBJ2-1, with a weak D call TRBD2 (6 bases). The germline V gene encodes CDR1 WSHSY and CDR2 SAAADI. The CDR3 is made up of 15 amino acids. Trimming stripped 0 bases from V and 9 bases from J, with 15 bases between. The CDR3 sequence: CASSESPDGSGEQFF. The CDR3 nucleotides read TGCGCCAGCAGTGAGTCCCCGGACGGTAGCGGTGAGCAGTTCTTC.

The chain combines TRBV29-1 with TRBJ2-3; D remains ambiguous. The germline V gene has CDR1 SQVTM and CDR2 ANQGSEA. This CDR3 region has 12 residues. CDR3 in DNA: TGCTCCGGTTTGGAGAGCACAGATACGCAGTATTTT. This sequence encodes CSGLESTDTQYF.

The chain is built from TRBV19 and TRBJ2-5; possibly TRBD1 for D (5 bases). Germline values: CDR1 LNHDA, CDR2 SQIVND (reference sequence). The CDR3 has 13 amino acids. V gave up 5 bases and J gave up 4 bases, with 11 bases separating them. CDR3 DNA: TGTGCCAGTAGTGGACACGTCGGAGAGACCCAGTACTTC. Amino acids: CASSGHVGETQYF.

A note on this clone: The sample holds other DNA sequences that translate to the same CDR3. This chain uses TRBV18 with TRBJ1-3; D is undetermined. The V gene's germline CDR1 is KGHSH and CDR2 LQKENI. The CDR3 totals 15 residues. V lost 0 bases and J lost 0, with 6 bases in between. CDR3 residues: CASSPPASSGNTIYF. In nucleotides, the CDR3 is TGTGCCAGCTCACCACCCGCGAGCTCTGGAAACACCATATATTTT.

This clone was seen once. Within the sample, other DNA sequences also encode this same CDR3. CDR3 in DNA: TGTGCCAGCAGCCCGACAGGGGTTAATTCACCCCTCCACTTT. Translation gives CASSPTGVNSPLHF. V gene TRBV28 combines with J gene TRBJ1-6; 8 positions match TRBD1. This CDR3 contains 14 residues. Germline CDR1 and CDR2: MDHEN and SYDVKM. The trim removed 6 bases at V and 6 bases at J, leaving 4 bases unmatched.

The rearrangement links TRBV19 to TRBJ2-5; 10 bases agree with TRBD1. The CDR3 is 13 amino acids. CDR1 is LNHDA, CDR2 SQIVND, per germline (reference sequence). After removal of 3 bases from V and 10 bases from J, the junction contained 5 bases not matched to a gene. For the CDR3, the DNA is TGTGCCAGTAGTATGGGGACAGGGGAGGGCCAGTACTTC. It translates to CASSMGTGEGQYF.

J is TRBJ2-7 and V is TRBV4-3, with 12 positions matching TRBD1. The CDR3 loop spans 15 amino acids. Germline loops: CDR1 LGHNA, CDR2 YSLEER. The V segment lost 1 base and the J segment 5 bases; nucleotides outside the gene matches: 3. In DNA form, the CDR3 reads TGCGCCAGCAGCCAAGTCGGGACAGGGGGCAACGAGCAGTACTTC. Translating gives CASSQVGTGGNEQYF.